This T cell receptor beta chain was sequenced in a study of cytomegalovirus exposure and HLA in healthy donors. Study at large: Out of 150 million to 200 million T cells, an earlier analysis found over 90 million unique TCR beta sequences in total. Roughly 85 million unique TCRs from HLA-typed donors were held in an early release of data. Study-level findings and limits: One variant, a missense change in DCLRE1C, was linked in a later analysis to TCR beta V- and J-gene trimming.

Points on this clone: The antigen remains unidentified.

J was trimmed by 5 bases and V by 3 bases; bases with no gene match: 3. Germline values: CDR1 SNHLY, CDR2 FYNNEI. The CDR3 contains 15 residues. The primer mix had 60 Vbeta and 13 Jbeta primers. Method: immunoSEQ multiplex PCR; TCRdb's copy keeps in-frame clones and lacks some. The sample gives 150,000 or so clones, approximately 86% of which show up once; about 6.1% is in the top ten. Sequenced: PBMCs. The chain joins TRBV2 to TRBJ2-3; 12 bases line up with TRBD2. This clonotype originated in a woman in her fifties or sixties in good health and CMV-seropositive. The CDR3 DNA reads TGTGCCAGCAGTGATGCTAGCGGGAGGGGAGATACGCAGTATTTT. This encodes CASSDASGRGDTQYF.